The 19 T cell receptor beta chains presented below share a single source sample, sequenced in a study of cytomegalovirus exposure and HLA in healthy donors. PCR was performed using 60 Vbeta and 13 Jbeta primers. TCRdb's copy holds only in-frame clones and misses some; the assay was immunoSEQ multiplex PCR. This sample's table reports more than 95,000 clones. The specimen was PBMCs. The source is a man in his forties in good health and CMV-seronegative.

The V and J genes are TRBV4-1 and TRBJ1-4; no clear D gene. V lost 0 bases and J 5 bases, leaving 10 bases between the germline ends. This CDR3 has 15 residues. Germline V gene lookup returns CDR1 MGHRA and CDR2 YSYEKL. CDR3 DNA: TGCGCCAGCAGCCAAGATGTAGCAATAAATGAAAAACTGTTTTTT. Its protein product is CASSQDVAINEKLFF.

V usage is TRBV30 and J usage is TRBJ2-1; 12 bases map to TRBD2. Germline V gene data show CDR1 as GTSNPN and CDR2 as SVGIG (reference sequence). V shed 2 bases, J shed 0 bases, and the junction held 8 bases outside the gene matches. This CDR3 is 18 amino acids long. The CDR3 here is CAWSRTSGARSSYNEQFF. CDR3 coding DNA: TGTGCCTGGAGTCGGACTAGCGGGGCGAGAAGCTCCTACAATGAGCAGTTCTTC.

The rearrangement uses TRBV5-4 and TRBJ2-7, with 8 bases identical to TRBD1. With 5 bases clipped from V and 7 bases from J, the junction kept 11 bases outside the gene matches. CDR3 length: 14 amino acids. The germline V gene encodes CDR1 SGHNT and CDR2 YYREEE (reference sequence). Here the CDR3 reads CASSIGQGIREQYF. The CDR3 DNA sequence: TGTGCCAGCAGTATAGGACAGGGTATTCGGGAGCAGTACTTC.

The chain employs TRBV5-5 and TRBJ1-1, with no clear D. Trimming stripped 2 bases from V and 5 bases from J, with 10 bases between. This CDR3 is 13 amino acids long. Germline values: CDR1 SGHKS, CDR2 YYEKEE (reference sequence). CDR3 DNA: TGTGCCAGCAGCTTTCTAGTCGATACTGAAGCTTTCTTT. This translates into CASSFLVDTEAFF.

This chain links TRBV11-3 with TRBJ2-1, with TRBD1 as a possible D gene (7 bases). The germline V gene encodes CDR1 SGHNT and CDR2 YENEEA. V was clipped by 8 bases and J by 5 bases, with 19 bases between them. The CDR3 extends over 15 amino acids. CDR3 region: CASGPRARGDNEQFF. DNA for the CDR3: TGTGCCAGCGGCCCTCGGGCCAGGGGGGACAATGAGCAGTTCTTC.

The V call is TRBV9, the J call TRBJ1-1; no definite D call. Trimming left V 0 bases short and J 3 bases short, with 3 bases between. The CDR3 is made up of 12 amino acids. Germline V gives CDR1 SGDLS, CDR2 YYNGEE. The CDR3 region has the DNA TGTGCCAGCAGCGTAGCTGACACTGAAGCTTTCTTT. This sequence encodes CASSVADTEAFF.

In DNA form, the CDR3 reads TGTGCCAGCAGTCCCGGGACACACTACGAGCAGTACTTC. Translation gives CASSPGTHYEQYF. The chain is built from TRBV6-5 and TRBJ2-5, with D possibly being TRBD1 (6 bases). The end of the DNA is better explained by TRBJ2-7, so the J call may be wrong. The CDR3 is 13 amino acids. The V gene's germline CDR1 is MNHEY and CDR2 SVGAGI.

The chain links TRBV7-8 to TRBJ1-5; TRBD1 aligns across 8 bases. The V and J ends lost 0 bases and 7 bases, in that order; junction bases with no gene match: 8. Germline V CDR1 and CDR2: SGHVS, FQNEAQ. This CDR3 spans 16 amino acids. In DNA, the CDR3 is TGTGCCAGCAGCTTAGCGGAGACAGGGGAAGGACAGCCCCAGCATTTT. It codes for CASSLAETGEGQPQHF. The whole variable domain, remainder taken from reference TRBV7-8 and TRBJ1-5, is GAGVSQSPRYKVAKRGQDVALRCDPISGHVSLFWYQQALGQGPEFLTYFQNEAQLDKSGLPSDRFFAERPEGSVSTLKIQRTQQEDSAVYLCASSLAETGEGQPQHFGDGTRLSIL.

This chain connects TRBV5-5 to TRBJ1-2; D perhaps matches TRBD1 (5 bases). The V end lost 0 bases, the J end lost 2 bases, and 14 bases lay between the germline ends. The CDR3 consists of 16 residues. Germline V gives CDR1 SGHKS, CDR2 YYEKEE (reference sequence). This chain's CDR3 is CASSLDPRRVNYGYTF. The CDR3 DNA sequence: TGTGCCAGCAGCTTGGATCCGCGCAGGGTGAACTATGGCTACACCTTC.

The V gene is TRBV7-2, the J gene TRBJ2-2; D ambiguous. Trimming removed 5 bases at V and 2 bases at J, with 9 bases between. The germline V gene has CDR1 SGHTA and CDR2 FQGNSA. The CDR3 covers 14 residues. The CDR3 spells CASSISVNTGELFF. In DNA, the CDR3 is TGTGCCAGCAGCATCAGTGTCAACACCGGGGAGCTGTTTTTT.

The rearrangement joins TRBV5-1 to TRBJ2-5; TRBD2 agrees at 8 bases. The J call could be wrong; TRBJ2-7 is a better fit for the DNA end. CDR1 is SGHRS and CDR2 is YFSETQ in the germline V gene. This CDR3 is built from 12 residues. DNA of the CDR3: TGCGCCAGCAGCCTCCGGGGGGGCGAGCAGTACTTC. Its translation is CASSLRGGEQYF.

The chain recombines TRBV6-1 with TRBJ2-2; D is unclear. The CDR3 covers 13 residues. The V gene lost 5 bases and the J gene lost 2 bases, with 6 bases spanning the gap. In germline, CDR1 is MNHNS, CDR2 SASEGT. Here the CDR3 DNA reads TGTGCCAGCAGTCCACTCAACACCGGGGAGCTGTTTTTT. Amino acids: CASSPLNTGELFF.

This chain joins TRBV19 and TRBJ1-2; 7 nucleotides agree with TRBD1. Germline CDR1 LNHDA, CDR2 SQIVND (reference sequence). Trimming removed 8 bases from V and 3 bases from J; junction bases left unmatched: 6. CDR3 length equals 13 residues. This chain's CDR3 is CASRTTGHYGYTF. CDR3 DNA sequence: TGTGCCAGTCGGACGACAGGGCACTATGGCTACACCTTC.

The rearrangement links TRBV29-1 to TRBJ2-5; perhaps TRBD2 as D (6 bases). V lost 5 bases and J 0 bases, leaving 13 bases between the germline ends. CDR3 size: 14 residues. The germline CDR1 and CDR2 sequences are SQVTM and ANQGSEA. The CDR3 sequence is CSVRTGLHQETQYF. DNA of the CDR3: TGCAGCGTTCGAACAGGACTACACCAAGAGACCCAGTACTTC.

The chain recombines TRBV2 with TRBJ2-7; 10 bases map to TRBD2. This CDR3 has 14 residues. Germline values: CDR1 SNHLY, CDR2 FYNNEI. Trimming removed 7 bases from V and 3 bases from J; junction bases left unmatched: 6. The DNA of the CDR3 is TGTGCCAGCACCGTAGCGGGAGGAGGCTACGAGCAGTACTTC. Translated, it gives CASTVAGGGYEQYF.

The chain carries TRBV11-3 and TRBJ2-7; 9 nucleotides agree with TRBD2. This CDR3 comprises 15 residues. Unmatched junction bases numbered 5, after V lost 3 bases and J lost 2 bases. Germline CDR1 and CDR2: SGHNT and YENEEA. Written as DNA, the CDR3 is TGTGCCAGCAGCTTCGGAGCGGGGGGAGCCTACGAGCAGTACTTC. This gives the protein CASSFGAGGAYEQYF.

The chain has TRBV11-2 and TRBJ2-5; 11 bases are a match to TRBD2. The J call may be faulty, since TRBJ2-7 better matches the DNA end. Per the germline V gene, CDR1 is SGHAT and CDR2 is FQNNGV. This CDR3 is 16 amino acids long. CDR3 loop: CASSLTSGGSSYEQYF. CDR3 coding DNA: TGTGCCAGCAGCTTAACTAGCGGGGGCAGCTCCTACGAGCAGTACTTC.

The chain employs TRBV28 and TRBJ2-1; TRBD2 is a possible D gene (6 bases). The CDR3 covers 14 residues. Germline loops: CDR1 MDHEN, CDR2 SYDVKM. V was pared by 7 bases and J by 6 bases, with 16 bases between. In DNA, the CDR3 is TGTGCCAGCACCGGCGGCGGGATGGTCAATGAGCAGTTCTTC. It codes for CASTGGGMVNEQFF.

The chain recombines TRBV5-1 with TRBJ1-4; 7 bases map to TRBD1. This CDR3 spans 14 amino acids. The V and J ends lost 4 bases and 6 bases, in that order; junction bases with no gene match: 6. Germline CDR1 reads SGHRS; CDR2 reads YFSETQ. In DNA form, the CDR3 reads TGCGCCAGCAGCCCGACAGGGCGGTATGAAAAACTGTTTTTT. Residues: CASSPTGRYEKLFF.